These 17 T cell receptor beta chains originate from one sample sequenced in a study of blood T cell repertoires in COVID-19. Clones were sequenced by immunoSEQ multiplex PCR, and TCRdb holds only the in-frame ones, with some missing. The sample has 250,000 to 300,000 clones; approximately 83% are singletons. Sequenced input: peripheral blood. The source of these receptors is a woman in her 70s with acute or convalescent COVID-19.

This clone has just a few counts. The chain recombines TRBV7-9 with TRBJ1-2, with 7 bases lining up with TRBD1. The germline V gene encodes CDR1 SEHNR and CDR2 FQNEAQ (reference sequence). The CDR3 sequence is 12 residues long. Trimming at V came to 7 bases and at J to 6 bases, leaving 5 bases not matched to a gene. CDR3 DNA: TGTGCCAGCACCTCGACAGGGAATGGCTACACCTTC. Its translation is CASTSTGNGYTF.

This clone was seen a few times. J is TRBJ1-1 and V is TRBV2; D gene ambiguous. Germline V gene lookup returns CDR1 SNHLY and CDR2 FYNNEI. The CDR3 sequence is 13 residues long. V was cut by 7 bases and J by 1 base, with 10 bases left in between. This chain's CDR3 is CASNYNSNTEAFF. Written as DNA, the CDR3 is TGTGCCAGCAACTACAACTCGAACACTGAAGCTTTCTTT.

V usage is TRBV18 and J usage is TRBJ1-3; D ambiguous. With 2 bases removed from V and 8 bases from J, the gap between germline ends came to 13 bases. The CDR3 has 14 residues. Looked up from germline, CDR1 is KGHSH and CDR2 is LQKENI. CDR3 in amino acids: CASSPNPELDTIYF. The CDR3, as DNA: TGTGCCAGCTCACCAAACCCCGAGTTGGACACCATATATTTT.

The chain carries TRBV2 and TRBJ1-2, with D perhaps matching TRBD1 (6 bases). The V gene's germline CDR1 is SNHLY and CDR2 FYNNEI. The CDR3 is 15 amino acids. The V end lost 9 bases, the J end lost 0 bases, and 17 bases lay between the germline ends. The CDR3 coding sequence is TGTGCCAGAACTCGGACAGACCGTGCTAACTATGGCTACACCTTC. Its translation is CARTRTDRANYGYTF.

The chain couples TRBV29-1 to TRBJ2-1; 7 bases fit TRBD2. The CDR3 consists of 12 residues. The V gene end was trimmed by 6 bases and the J gene end by 4 bases; junction bases not matched to a gene: 3. Per the germline V gene, CDR1 is SQVTM and CDR2 is ANQGSEA. In DNA form, the CDR3 reads TGCAGCGTACAGCGGGGATACAATGAGCAGTTCTTC. Its translation is CSVQRGYNEQFF.

The CDR3 sequence: CATGDTTKNYGYTF. CDR3 nucleotides: TGTGCCACCGGGGATACCACGAAAAACTATGGCTACACCTTC. V and J are TRBV10-3 and TRBJ1-2; no firm D call. The CDR3 extends over 14 amino acids. Trimming left V 10 bases short and J 2 bases short, with 17 bases between. Germline V gene sequence: CDR1 ENHRY, CDR2 SYGVKD.

This chain's CDR3 is CAWGKKTGNTIYF. The CDR3 bases are TGTGCCTGGGGAAAGAAGACAGGAAACACCATATATTTT. The J gene is TRBJ1-3, the V gene TRBV30; D is undetermined. Trimming removed 5 bases from V and 4 bases from J, with 12 bases in between. The CDR3 extends over 13 amino acids. Germline CDR1 is GTSNPN and CDR2 is SVGIG (reference sequence). The full variable domain, completed using reference TRBV30 and TRBJ1-3, is SQTIHQWPATLVQPVGSPLSLECTVEGTSNPNLYWYRQAAGRGLQLLFYSVGIGQISSEVPQNLSASRPQDRQFILSSKKLLLSDSGFYLCAWGKKTGNTIYFGEGSWLTVV.

This chain connects TRBV4-1 to TRBJ1-1, with D maybe TRBD1 (6 bases). The CDR3 contains 16 residues. Between the trimmed V and J ends, which lost 2 bases and 0 bases, there was a span of 13 bases. The germline CDR1 and CDR2 sequences are MGHRA and YSYEKL. The CDR3 loop reads CASSQRYQGMNTEAFF. DNA of the CDR3: TGCGCCAGCAGCCAAAGGTACCAGGGGATGAACACTGAAGCTTTCTTT.

This sequence joins TRBV15 and TRBJ1-1, with D possibly matching TRBD1 (6 bases). CDR3 length: 15 amino acids. CDR1 and CDR2 (germline): LNHNV, YYDKDF (reference sequence). V gave up 5 bases and J gave up 4 bases, with 17 bases separating them. CDR3 region: CATSAPQGLGTEAFF. CDR3 bases: TGTGCCACCAGCGCCCCCCAGGGGTTGGGCACTGAAGCTTTCTTT.

This chain joins TRBV20-1 and TRBJ1-1, with 9 positions matching TRBD1. The junction had 1 base not matched to a gene; V was cut back by 6 bases and J by 8 bases. The germline CDR1 and CDR2 sequences are DFQATT and SNEGSKA (reference sequence). The CDR3 loop spans 10 amino acids. The DNA of the CDR3 is TGCAGTGCCGGGACAGGGGAAGCTTTCTTT. It is translated as CSAGTGEAFF.

A note on this clone: Other DNA variants within this sample encode the same CDR3. V usage is TRBV12-3 or TRBV12-4 and J usage is TRBJ1-5; D unclear. The CDR3 spans 13 residues. The ends were cut back, 3 bases at V and 4 bases at J, with 7 bases in the middle. As DNA, the CDR3 is TGTGCCAGCAGTTTCTCCGGGAATCAGCCCCAGCATTTT. This sequence encodes CASSFSGNQPQHF.

CDR3 nucleotide sequence: TGCGCCAGCAGCTCACAGGGGTTAAAGGGCGAGCAGTACTTC. Protein: CASSSQGLKGEQYF. The chain carries TRBV5-1 and TRBJ2-7; 7 bases are a match to TRBD1. The germline gives CDR1 SGHRS, CDR2 YFSETQ. V shed 3 bases and J 6 bases; nucleotides not matched to a gene: 9. The CDR3 sequence is 14 residues long.

The chain recombines TRBV14 with TRBJ2-5; TRBD1 aligns across 9 bases. V shed 4 bases and J 5 bases; nucleotides not matched to a gene: 8. CDR1 is SGHDN, CDR2 FVKESK, per germline. CDR3 length: 15 amino acids. DNA for the CDR3: TGTGCCAGCAGCCTCGGACAGGGGTGGCGCGAGACCCAGTACTTC. This translates into CASSLGQGWRETQYF. The full variable domain, its missing parts supplied by reference TRBV14 and TRBJ2-5, is EAGVTQFPSHSVIEKGQTVTLRCDPISGHDNLYWYRRVMGKEIKFLLHFVKESKQDESGMPNNRFLAERTGGTYSTLKVQPAELEDSGVYFCASSLGQGWRETQYFGPGTRLLVL.

This chain links TRBV12-3 or TRBV12-4 with TRBJ1-2; D is undetermined. This CDR3 is built from 12 residues. V lost 4 bases, J lost 8 bases, and 11 bases lay in between. As DNA, the CDR3 is TGTGCCAGCAGTTCGGGTAGGGAGGGCTACACCTTC. Its translation: CASSSGREGYTF.

J is TRBJ1-5 and V is TRBV19; D gene ambiguous. Deletions cut 6 bases from V and 9 bases from J, with 21 bases between. The CDR3 loop spans 15 amino acids. The germline V gene has CDR1 LNHDA and CDR2 SQIVND (reference sequence). The CDR3 DNA sequence: TGTGCCAGTAGCCGAAAGGAGGCGCCTTCTCGGCCCCAGCATTTT. Amino acids: CASSRKEAPSRPQHF.

The chain links TRBV19 to TRBJ2-7, with TRBD1 matching 8 bases. CDR1 LNHDA and CDR2 SQIVND come from the germline V gene (reference sequence). The CDR3 length is 15 residues. After removal of 3 bases from V and 8 bases from J, the junction contained 12 bases not matched to a gene. In DNA, the CDR3 is TGTGCCAGTAGTATCCCGGGACAGGAGGTTATCAAGCAGTACTTC. This encodes CASSIPGQEVIKQYF. The full variable domain, in which reference TRBV19 and TRBJ2-7 provide the parts outside the CDR3, is DGGITQSPKYLFRKEGQNVTLSCEQNLNHDAMYWYRQDPGQGLRLIYYSQIVNDFQKGDIAEGYSVSREKKESFPLTVTSAQKNPTAFYLCASSIPGQEVIKQYFGPGTRLTVT.

The rearrangement joins TRBV2 to TRBJ1-3, with TRBD1 as a possible D gene (6 bases). The CDR3 totals 15 residues. CDR1 is SNHLY, CDR2 FYNNEI, per germline. V lost 7 bases and J lost 4, with 17 bases in between. In DNA form, the CDR3 reads TGTGCCAGCACCTCTAGACAGGCCTCCGGAAACACCATATATTTT. It codes for CASTSRQASGNTIYF.